What follows are 11 T cell receptor beta chains derived from one specimen sequenced in a study of spatial heterogeneity in lung cancer (dated 2019 in TCRdb). Sample time point, as interpreted from the label and publication: sample taken at primary tumor resection. TCR sequencing used whole RNA extracted from tumor and nontumor lung tissue, or from cryopreserved PBMC samples, without cell sorting. The library came from 5' RACE. Sequenced on a NextSeq 500. TCRdb reprocessed the public reads (quality trimming at Q25 with fastp, clone calling with MiXCR) and kept in-frame beta chains. Each CDR3 protein gets just one entry, which takes the most common genes and DNA from the rows behind it. This sample is represented by about 45,000 distinct CDR3 sequences; about 10% of them were singletons. Approximately 42% of the sample comes from the top ten. Source: PBMCs, taken at surgery. The receptors shown here come from a female donor with early-stage non-small cell lung cancer.

This clonotype showed up many times. The rearrangement joins TRBV7-9 to TRBJ2-2; D assignment may be TRBD1 or TRBD2 (6 bases each). The CDR3 has 14 residues. The germline V and J ends were trimmed by 3 bases and 2 bases, with 7 bases remaining between them. Germline V gene lookup returns CDR1 SEHNR and CDR2 FQNEAQ (reference sequence). CDR3 loop: CASSFGGNTGELFF. The CDR3 region has the DNA TGTGCCAGCAGCTTCGGGGGCAACACCGGGGAGCTGTTTTTT.

V and J are TRBV30 and TRBJ1-1, with D maybe TRBD1 (6 bases). The CDR3 length is 15 residues. Germline CDR1 and CDR2: GTSNPN and SVGIG (reference sequence). The germline V and J ends were trimmed by 0 bases and 5 bases, with 16 bases remaining between them. The CDR3 region has the DNA TGTGCCTGGAGTGTACGGGTAGGGGGATGGACTGAAGCTTTCTTT. This translates into CAWSVRVGGWTEAFF.

CDR3 sequence: CASKEPGTEAFF. For the CDR3, the DNA is TGTGCCAGCAAAGAGCCGGGCACTGAAGCTTTCTTT. This chain connects TRBV6-2 or TRBV6-3 to TRBJ1-1, with no clear D. The germline V gene encodes CDR1 MNHEY and CDR2 SVGEGT. This CDR3 region has 12 residues. Trimming removed 7 bases at V and 4 bases at J, with 10 bases between.

This chain uses TRBV21-1 with TRBJ1-6; the table's D call TRBD1 went unverified against the DNA. TRBV21-1 is assigned pseudogene status. There are 16 residues in the CDR3. The DNA of the CDR3 is TGTGCCAGCAGCCCCCCCCCGGGACAGGGTTATTCACCCCTCCACTTT. Its translation is CASSPPPGQGYSPLHF.

The table lists this clonotype with many counts. The J gene is TRBJ1-5, the V gene TRBV2, with TRBD1 matching over 9 bases. Per germline, CDR1 SNHLY and CDR2 FYNNEI. V gave up 5 bases and J gave up 0 bases; unmatched junction bases: 5. This CDR3 spans 16 amino acids. CDR3 loop: CASSPDRGYSNQPQHF. The CDR3 DNA reads as TGTGCCAGCAGTCCGGACAGGGGATATAGCAATCAGCCCCAGCATTTT. The full variable domain, rest sourced from reference TRBV2 and TRBJ1-5, is EPEVTQTPSHQVTQMGQEVILRCVPISNHLYFYWYRQILGQKVEFLVSFYNNEISEKSEIFDDQFSVERPDGSNFTLKIRSTKLEDSAMYFCASSPDRGYSNQPQHFGDGTRLSIL.

The chain uses TRBV20-1 and TRBJ1-5; D is possibly TRBD1 (5 bases). The CDR3 extends over 13 amino acids. V was pared by 6 bases and J by 4 bases, with 13 bases between. CDR1 and CDR2 (germline): DFQATT, SNEGSKA (reference sequence). The CDR3 loop reads CSAAGTANQPQHF. CDR3 in DNA: TGCAGTGCGGCCGGGACGGCTAATCAGCCCCAGCATTTT.

The chain combines TRBV20-1 with TRBJ2-7; D might be TRBD2 (7 bases). V lost 2 bases to trimming and J lost 5 bases, with 13 bases between them. The germline CDR1 and CDR2 sequences are DFQATT and SNEGSKA (reference sequence). CDR3 length equals 13 residues. The CDR3 sequence is CSARIPGGHEQYF. The CDR3 DNA reads as TGCAGTGCTAGAATTCCGGGGGGCCACGAGCAGTACTTC.

There are a few counts of this clonotype. The J gene is TRBJ2-1, the V gene TRBV5-1; 8 nucleotides agree with TRBD2. CDR3 length equals 15 residues. CDR1 is SGHRS and CDR2 is YFSETQ in the germline V gene. Trimming took 2 bases from V and 7 from J; bases not matched to a gene: 8. The CDR3 spells CASSFVPGLENEQFF. As DNA, the CDR3 is TGCGCCAGCAGCTTCGTCCCGGGACTAGAGAATGAGCAGTTCTTC.

The chain is built from TRBV10-2 and TRBJ2-7; 12 positions match TRBD2. With 3 bases clipped from V and 0 bases from J, the junction kept 6 bases outside the gene matches. The CDR3 extends over 17 amino acids. Per the germline V gene, CDR1 is WSHSY and CDR2 is SAAADI. The CDR3 loop is CASSDPGLAGSSYEQYF. CDR3 DNA: TGCGCCAGCAGTGACCCCGGACTAGCGGGAAGCTCCTACGAGCAGTACTTC.

In this sample, this clonotype turned up a few times. The rearrangement joins TRBV11-3 to TRBJ2-3, with 8 bases identical to TRBD1. V lost 1 base and J lost 1; bases outside the gene matches: 4. This CDR3 region has 16 residues. Looked up from germline, CDR1 is SGHNT and CDR2 is YENEEA. CDR3 in DNA: TGTGCCAGCAGCTTAGGACAGGGGTCAGGCACAGATACGCAGTATTTT. It specifies CASSLGQGSGTDTQYF. Full variable domain (rest looked up from reference TRBV11-3 and TRBJ2-3): EAGVVQSPRYKIIEKKQPVAFWCNPISGHNTLYWYLQNLGQGPELLIRYENEEAVDDSQLPKDRFSAERLKGVDSTLKIQPAELGDSAVYLCASSLGQGSGTDTQYFGPGTRLTVL.

This clonotype showed up just a few times. The gene calls are TRBV10-3 and TRBJ1-5, with a weak D call TRBD1 (6 bases). V shed 5 bases and J shed 4 bases, with 9 bases lying between them. Germline loops: CDR1 ENHRY, CDR2 SYGVKD. The CDR3 is 13 amino acids. CDR3: CAISPGQNQPQHF. CDR3 sequence (DNA): TGTGCCATCAGTCCCGGACAGAATCAGCCCCAGCATTTT.